These 10 T cell receptor beta chains were sequenced from one sample in a study of blood T cell repertoires in COVID-19. Data came from immunoSEQ multiplex PCR; TCRdb stores just in-frame clones and leaves some out. The data hold about 62,000 clones, with approximately 87% observed a single time. The specimen was peripheral blood. The receptor set was obtained from a human donor in a cohort sampled during active COVID-19.

J is TRBJ2-1 and V is TRBV7-8; perhaps TRBD1 as D (6 bases). The length of the CDR3 is 15 residues. Germline CDR1 reads SGHVS; CDR2 reads FQNEAQ. Trimming shortened V by 1 base and J by 3 bases, and 10 bases separated the two germline ends. The CDR3 nucleotides read TGTGCCAGCAGCTTAGACAGGGTCGACTACAATGAGCAGTTCTTC. Translating gives CASSLDRVDYNEQFF.

The gene calls are TRBV28 and TRBJ2-7, with TRBD1 identical over 10 bases. J was trimmed by 3 bases and V by 5 bases; bases with no gene match: 10. The CDR3 consists of 16 residues. Germline CDR1 is MDHEN and CDR2 is SYDVKM. The CDR3 region is CASSRDRGGYYYEQYF. The CDR3 DNA sequence: TGTGCCAGCAGTCGGGACAGGGGAGGGTACTACTACGAGCAGTACTTC.

This chain links TRBV11-2 with TRBJ2-7, with TRBD2 as a possible D gene (6 bases). CDR1 is SGHAT and CDR2 is FQNNGV in the germline V gene. Trimming took off 1 base at V and 3 bases at J, with 13 bases between the two ends. The CDR3 runs to 15 residues. The CDR3 sequence: CASSLGGGEGYEQYF. CDR3 DNA: TGTGCCAGCAGCTTAGGTGGAGGGGAAGGCTACGAGCAGTACTTC.

This clone was seen once. The rearrangement joins TRBV5-1 to TRBJ2-3; the D is unclear. The CDR3 has 13 amino acids. The germline V and J ends were trimmed by 3 bases and 3 bases, with 8 bases remaining between them. CDR1 and CDR2 (germline): SGHRS, YFSETQ. In DNA, the CDR3 is TGCGCCAGCAGCTCCGGAGTTACAGATACGCAGTATTTT. This sequence encodes CASSSGVTDTQYF.

Only a few counts were recorded for this clone. DNA for the CDR3: TGTGCCAGCAGCCACACGACAGGGGGCCCTCAGCCCCAGCATTTT. Translation: CASSHTTGGPQPQHF. The chain links TRBV3-1 (or the pseudogene TRBV3-2) to TRBJ1-5, with 10 bases aligning to TRBD1. This CDR3 region has 15 residues. Germline CDR1 reads LGHDT; CDR2 reads YNNKEL (reference sequence). Losses at the gene ends were 3 bases for V and 6 bases for J; bases not matched to a gene: 5.

The V and J genes are TRBV10-3 and TRBJ2-3; perhaps TRBD1 as D (5 bases). This CDR3 spans 15 amino acids. The ends were cut back, 4 bases at V and 0 bases at J, with 11 bases in the middle. The V gene's germline CDR1 is ENHRY and CDR2 SYGVKD. The CDR3 DNA sequence: TGTGCCATCAGTGCTCAAGACAGTAGCACAGATACGCAGTATTTT. Its protein product is CAISAQDSSTDTQYF.

This chain joins TRBV3-1 (or the pseudogene TRBV3-2) and TRBJ2-5, with 10 bases identical to TRBD2. Germline V gives CDR1 LGHDT, CDR2 YNNKEL (reference sequence). The J segment lost 2 bases and the V segment lost 7 bases, leaving 10 bases of the junction unmatched. This CDR3 is 16 amino acids long. CDR3: CASTSISGGFQETQYF. The CDR3, as DNA: TGTGCCAGCACCTCAATTAGCGGGGGGTTTCAAGAGACCCAGTACTTC.

The gene calls are TRBV28 and TRBJ2-7, with a weak D call TRBD1 (6 bases). From germline, CDR1 is MDHEN and CDR2 SYDVKM. Trimming left V 6 bases short and J 5 bases short, with 17 bases between. This CDR3 spans 14 amino acids. The CDR3 protein is CASSSPNRDHEQYF. DNA of the CDR3: TGTGCCAGCAGCTCCCCGAACAGGGACCACGAGCAGTACTTC.

Written as DNA, the CDR3 is TGCGCCAGCAGCTCAGGACTTAACAATGAGCAGTTCTTC. Amino acids: CASSSGLNNEQFF. The chain couples TRBV5-1 to TRBJ2-1; tentatively, D is TRBD2 (5 bases). V gave up 3 bases and J gave up 5 bases, with 9 bases separating them. The CDR3 has 13 residues. The germline V gene encodes CDR1 SGHRS and CDR2 YFSETQ.

V gene TRBV28 combines with J gene TRBJ2-1; 8 bases align to TRBD2. The CDR3 has 15 residues. The germline CDR1 and CDR2 sequences are MDHEN and SYDVKM. Trimming took 2 bases from V and 7 from J; bases not matched to a gene: 7. The CDR3 DNA sequence: TGTGCCAGCAGTTTAGTTAGCGGGAAGGAAAATGAGCAGTTCTTC. It codes for CASSLVSGKENEQFF.